This TCR beta chain comes out of a study of T cells in Graves' hyperthyroidism and ophthalmopathy. Study conclusions and caveats: Onset of ophthalmopathy came a median 6.5 months after the model predicted it.

Ophthalmopathy patients showed a Clinical Activity Score of at least 3, NOSPECS grade of at least 4 and duration under 3 months. Diagnoses were made from clinical symptoms, serum measures (thyroxine and TRAb), thyroid ultrasound and orbital computed tomography. Germline V gene sequence: CDR1 LNHDA, CDR2 SQIVND (reference sequence). This CDR3 comprises 14 residues. J lost 2 bases, V lost 6 bases, and 1 base had no gene match. Amplified TCR beta CDR3 regions came from RNA transcripts. The primer set for the first-round RT-PCR of the TCR CDR3 was HTBI. TCRdb called the multiplex PCR reads again in MiXCR, with one record for every CDR3 protein. The profile shows about 640,000 distinct CDR3 sequences, around 13% of them singletons. This clonotype was picked up a small number of times. The antigen is unknown.

Sample: blood. This clonotype was sampled from a woman aged 45-65 years with Graves' ophthalmopathy. The genes are TRBV19 and TRBJ1-6; 7 bases match TRBD1. CDR3: CASRQGAYNSPLHF. The CDR3 region has the DNA TGTGCCAGTAGGCAGGGGGCCTATAATTCACCCCTCCACTTT.